The rows below give T cell receptor beta chains drawn from one sample of a study of T-cell memory formation after mild COVID-19. MiXCR was run by TCRdb on the 5' RACE reads, yielding one entry per CDR3 protein. The sample holds about 360,000 distinct CDR3 sequences, over 13% seen once. The sequencing sample was made of PBMCs or a T cell subset sorted from them (not recorded which). Receptors originate from a man younger than 35 who had mild COVID-19 (a few samples of this study predate the infection). Cell type and time point are not known. The CDR3 runs from the conserved cysteine through the conserved F or W. The order of the fields is J gene, D gene, V gene, CDR3 protein. D genes are given only for firm matches.

TRBJ2-7 | TRBD1 | TRBV6-1 | CASSGSGTGTYEQYF
TRBJ1-2 | . | TRBV6-1 | CASSGRPRYGYTF
TRBJ2-3 | . | TRBV4-1 | CASSQDHSTDTQYF
TRBJ1-2 | . | TRBV2 | CASSARLGPDGYTF
TRBJ1-4 | . | TRBV6-6 | CASSFAGEKLFF
TRBJ2-1 | . | TRBV20-1 | CSARSGGNEQFF
TRBJ1-3 | . | TRBV6-5 | CASSYDSGNTIYF
TRBJ2-3 | . | TRBV10-3 | CAISETDSPDTQYF
TRBJ2-7 | . | TRBV12-3/TRBV12-4 | CASSLVQGRGYEQYF
TRBJ2-2 | . | TRBV19 | CASPAPNTGELFF
TRBJ1-4 | . | TRBV29-1 | CSVDPTGTNEKLFF
TRBJ1-2 | . | TRBV10-1 | CASRGDRLDGYTF
TRBJ1-1 | . | TRBV7-9 | CASSFWENTEAFF
TRBJ1-1 | . | TRBV5-1 | CASSLEDLNTEAFF
TRBJ2-7 | . | TRBV5-6 | CASSFASPGEQYF
TRBJ1-1 | TRBD1 | TRBV6-5 | CASRRTGGSEAFF
TRBJ2-1 | TRBD2 | TRBV7-6 | CASSLAGLAGLSYNEQFF
TRBJ2-7 | . | TRBV7-6 | CASSLESGLSYEQYF
TRBJ2-3 | TRBD2 | TRBV5-4 | CASSPGGRDTDTQYF
TRBJ1-1 | . | TRBV10-3 | CASKLGRGINNTEAFF
TRBJ2-1 | . | TRBV4-2 | CASSISAVTYNEQFF
TRBJ1-6 | TRBD1 | TRBV3-1 | CASSLSRGGSPLHF
TRBJ2-5 | . | TRBV4-1 | CASSRLTGGGETQYF
TRBJ2-1 | TRBD2 | TRBV10-3 | CAISPTSGGAGEQFF
TRBJ1-5 | . | TRBV3-1 | CASSQRENQPQHF
TRBJ2-7 | . | TRBV9 | CASSVDGSIYEQYF
TRBJ2-1 | . | TRBV3-1 | CASRGGSRRGSYNEQFF
TRBJ1-4 | . | TRBV4-1 | CASSQVGIDSSSTNEKLFF
TRBJ2-3 | . | TRBV5-1 | CASSLRDPRTDTQYF
TRBJ2-2 | . | TRBV20-1 | CRRKSANSTGELFF
TRBJ1-1 | . | TRBV19 | CASSIRQATEAFF
TRBJ2-2 | . | TRBV28 | CASSPYPTGELFF
TRBJ2-1 | . | TRBV30 | CAWSVFGFEQFF
TRBJ1-1 | . | TRBV12-3/TRBV12-4 | CASRSSRVISEAFF
TRBJ1-2 | TRBD1 | TRBV10-3 | CAIRPGGQGGANYGYTF
TRBJ2-7 | . | TRBV5-1 | CASSLSAGPYYEQYF
TRBJ2-1 | . | TRBV29-1 | CSVGMTASYNEQFF
TRBJ2-5 | . | TRBV5-1 | CASSLGGSVSERETQYF
TRBJ2-1 | . | TRBV6-2/TRBV6-3 | CASGGGPREQFF
TRBJ2-3 | . | TRBV6-1 | CASRKDRGTDTQYF
TRBJ1-5 | . | TRBV7-2 | CASSLSGGQPQHF
TRBJ1-4 | . | TRBV4-2 | CASSQVEWTNEKLFF
TRBJ1-2 | . | TRBV3-1 | CASSQATGFYGYTF
TRBJ2-7 | . | TRBV7-2 | CASSPPGLRPWEQYF
TRBJ2-4 | TRBD2 | TRBV5-1 | CASSATSGGNIQYF
TRBJ2-3 | TRBD2 | TRBV5-1 | CASSSGTSGLGGTDTQYF
TRBJ1-2 | . | TRBV5-1 | CASSTGGRNYGYTF
TRBJ1-1 | . | TRBV27 | CASSLQGRNTEAFF
TRBJ2-3 | TRBD2 | TRBV4-1 | CASSPRERGGTDTQYF
TRBJ2-5 | TRBD1 | TRBV6-5 | CASSYQGQGETQYF
TRBJ1-5 | . | TRBV19 | CASSIWDHNQPQHF